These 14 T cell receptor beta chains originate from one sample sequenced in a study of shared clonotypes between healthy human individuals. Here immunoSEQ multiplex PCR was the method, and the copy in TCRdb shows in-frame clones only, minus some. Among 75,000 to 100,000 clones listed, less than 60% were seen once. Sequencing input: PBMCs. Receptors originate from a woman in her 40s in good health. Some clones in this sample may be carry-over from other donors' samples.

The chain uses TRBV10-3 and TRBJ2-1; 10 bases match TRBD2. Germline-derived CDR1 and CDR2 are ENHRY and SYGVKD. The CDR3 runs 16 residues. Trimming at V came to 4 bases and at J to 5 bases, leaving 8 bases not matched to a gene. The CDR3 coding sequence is TGTGCCATCAGTGCCATTAGCGGGAGGAAGGACAATGAGCAGTTCTTC. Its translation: CAISAISGRKDNEQFF.

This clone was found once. The CDR3 loop is CSFRTSYEQYF. In nucleotides, the CDR3 is TGCAGCTTCCGGACTAGCTACGAGCAGTACTTC. This chain uses TRBV29-1 with TRBJ2-7; 7 nucleotides align to TRBD2. Germline CDR1 SQVTM, CDR2 ANQGSEA. The CDR3 is 11 residues long. V trimming: 8 bases; J trimming: 3 bases; junction bases outside the gene matches: 4.

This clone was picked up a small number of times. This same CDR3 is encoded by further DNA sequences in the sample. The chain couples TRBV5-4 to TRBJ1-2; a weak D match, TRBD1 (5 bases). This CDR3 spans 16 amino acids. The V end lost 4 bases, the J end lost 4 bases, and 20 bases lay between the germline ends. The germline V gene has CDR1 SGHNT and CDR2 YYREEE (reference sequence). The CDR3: CASSTAGTVDLYGYTF. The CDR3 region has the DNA TGTGCCAGCAGCACCGCCGGGACCGTGGACCTCTATGGCTACACCTTC. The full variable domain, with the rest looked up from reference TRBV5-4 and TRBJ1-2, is ETGVTQSPTHLIKTRGQQVTLRCSSQSGHNTVSWYQQALGQGPQFIFQYYREEENGRGNFPPRFSGLQFPNYSSELNVNALELDDSALYLCASSTAGTVDLYGYTFGSGTRLTVV.

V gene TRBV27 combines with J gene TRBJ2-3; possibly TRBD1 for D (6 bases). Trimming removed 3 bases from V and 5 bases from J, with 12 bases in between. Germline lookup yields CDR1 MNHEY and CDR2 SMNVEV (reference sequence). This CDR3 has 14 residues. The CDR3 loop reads CASSFSGAGDTQYF. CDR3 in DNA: TGTGCCAGCAGTTTCTCAGGGGCCGGAGATACGCAGTATTTT.

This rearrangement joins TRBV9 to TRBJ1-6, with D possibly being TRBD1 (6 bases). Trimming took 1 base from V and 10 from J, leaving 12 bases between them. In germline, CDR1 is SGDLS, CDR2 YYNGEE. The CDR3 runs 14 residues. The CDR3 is CASSVTDSYSPLHF. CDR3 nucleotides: TGTGCCAGCAGCGTAACGGACAGCTACTCACCCCTCCACTTT.

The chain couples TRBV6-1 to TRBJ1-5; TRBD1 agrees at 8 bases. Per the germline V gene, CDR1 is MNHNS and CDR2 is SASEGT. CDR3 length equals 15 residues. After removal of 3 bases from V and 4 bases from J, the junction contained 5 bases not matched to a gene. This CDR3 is CASSEWTGQNQPQHF. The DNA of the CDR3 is TGTGCCAGCAGTGAGTGGACAGGGCAGAATCAGCCCCAGCATTTT.

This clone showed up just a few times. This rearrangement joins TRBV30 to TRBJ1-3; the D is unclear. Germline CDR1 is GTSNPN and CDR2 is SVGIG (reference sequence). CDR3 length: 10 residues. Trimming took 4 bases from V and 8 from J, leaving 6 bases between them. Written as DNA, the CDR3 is TGTGCCTGGACAGCTGACACCATATATTTT. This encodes CAWTADTIYF.

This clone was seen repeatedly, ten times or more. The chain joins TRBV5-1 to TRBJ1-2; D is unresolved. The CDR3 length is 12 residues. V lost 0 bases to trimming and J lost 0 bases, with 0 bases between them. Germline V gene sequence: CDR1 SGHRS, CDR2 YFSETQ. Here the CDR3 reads CASSLANYGYTF. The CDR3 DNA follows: TGCGCCAGCAGCTTGGCTAACTATGGCTACACCTTC. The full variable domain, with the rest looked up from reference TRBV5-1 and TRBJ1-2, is KAGVTQTPRYLIKTRGQQVTLSCSPISGHRSVSWYQQTPGQGLQFLFEYFSETQRNKGNFPGRFSGRQFSNSRSEMNVSTLELGDSALYLCASSLANYGYTFGSGTRLTVV.

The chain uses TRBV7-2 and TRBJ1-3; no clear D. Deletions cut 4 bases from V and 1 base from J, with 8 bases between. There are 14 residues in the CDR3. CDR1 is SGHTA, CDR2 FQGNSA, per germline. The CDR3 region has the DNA TGTGCCAGCAGCTCGGACGTATCTGGAAACACCATATATTTT. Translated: CASSSDVSGNTIYF. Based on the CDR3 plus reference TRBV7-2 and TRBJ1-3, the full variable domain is GAGVSQSPSNKVTEKGKDVELRCDPISGHTALYWYRQSLGQGLEFLIYFQGNSAPDKSGLPSDRFSAERTGGSVSTLTIQRTQQEDSAVYLCASSSDVSGNTIYFGEGSWLTVV.

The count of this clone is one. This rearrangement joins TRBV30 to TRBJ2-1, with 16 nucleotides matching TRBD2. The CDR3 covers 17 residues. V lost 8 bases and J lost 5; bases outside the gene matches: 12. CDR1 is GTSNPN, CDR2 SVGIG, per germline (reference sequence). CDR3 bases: TGTGCCGGGACCAAGGGACTAGCGGGAGGGCCCCACAATGAGCAGTTCTTC. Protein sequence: CAGTKGLAGGPHNEQFF.

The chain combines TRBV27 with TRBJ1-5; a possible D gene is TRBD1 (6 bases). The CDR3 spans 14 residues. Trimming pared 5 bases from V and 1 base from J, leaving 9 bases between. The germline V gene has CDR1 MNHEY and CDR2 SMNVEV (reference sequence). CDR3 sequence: CASSVQGSNQPQHF. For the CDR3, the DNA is TGTGCCAGCAGTGTACAGGGAAGCAATCAGCCCCAGCATTTT.

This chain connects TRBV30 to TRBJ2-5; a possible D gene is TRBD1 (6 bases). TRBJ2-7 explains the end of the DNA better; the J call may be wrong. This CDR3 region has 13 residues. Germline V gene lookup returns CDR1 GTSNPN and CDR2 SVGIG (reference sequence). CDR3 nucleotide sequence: TGTGCCTGGAGTGGGGGGCGCATGTCCGAGCAGTACTTC. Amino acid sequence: CAWSGGRMSEQYF.

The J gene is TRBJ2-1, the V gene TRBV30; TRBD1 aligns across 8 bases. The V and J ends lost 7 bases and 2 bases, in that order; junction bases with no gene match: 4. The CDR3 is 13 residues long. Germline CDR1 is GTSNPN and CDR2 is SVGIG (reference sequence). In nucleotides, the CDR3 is TGTGCCTCCCGGGACAGGACCTACAATGAGCAGTTCTTC. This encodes CASRDRTYNEQFF. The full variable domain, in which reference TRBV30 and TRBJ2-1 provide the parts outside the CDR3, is SQTIHQWPATLVQPVGSPLSLECTVEGTSNPNLYWYRQAAGRGLQLLFYSVGIGQISSEVPQNLSASRPQDRQFILSSKKLLLSDSGFYLCASRDRTYNEQFFGPGTRLTVL.

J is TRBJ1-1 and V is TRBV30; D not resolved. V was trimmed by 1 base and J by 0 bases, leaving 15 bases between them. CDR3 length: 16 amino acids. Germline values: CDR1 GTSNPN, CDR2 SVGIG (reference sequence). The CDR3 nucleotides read TGTGCCTGGAGTGGAGGGTTGTTGTCAGTGAACACTGAAGCTTTCTTT. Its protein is CAWSGGLLSVNTEAFF.